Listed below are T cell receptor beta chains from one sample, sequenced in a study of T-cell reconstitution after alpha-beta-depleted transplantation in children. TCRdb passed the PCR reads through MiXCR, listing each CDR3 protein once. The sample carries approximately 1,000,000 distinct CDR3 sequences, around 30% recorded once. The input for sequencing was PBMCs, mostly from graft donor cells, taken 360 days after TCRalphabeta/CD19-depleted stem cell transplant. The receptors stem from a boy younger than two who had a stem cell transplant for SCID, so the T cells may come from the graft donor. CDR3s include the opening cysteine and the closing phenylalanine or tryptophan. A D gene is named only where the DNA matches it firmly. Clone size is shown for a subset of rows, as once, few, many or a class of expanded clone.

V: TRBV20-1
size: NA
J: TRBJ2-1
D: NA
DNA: TGCAGTGCCACGAAGGGGGGGCCAGGAGATGAGCAGTTCTTC
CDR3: CSATKGGPGDEQFF

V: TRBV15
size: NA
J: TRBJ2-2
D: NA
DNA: TGTGCCACCGGCGGGGCGGAGGGATACGGGGAGCTGTTTTTT
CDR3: CATGGAEGYGELFF

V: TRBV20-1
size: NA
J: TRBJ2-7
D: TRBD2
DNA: TGCAGTGCCTCGTCGCTAGCGGGGAGGTACGAGCAGTACTTC
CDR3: CSASSLAGRYEQYF

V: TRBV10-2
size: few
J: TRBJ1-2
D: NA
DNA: TGCGCCAGCAAAAGGGAGGATTCTGACTATGGCTACACCTTC
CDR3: CASKREDSDYGYTF

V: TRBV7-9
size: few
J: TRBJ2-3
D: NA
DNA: TGTGCCAGCAGCTTAGCCTTCTGGCAGGAGGACACAGATACGCAGTATTTT
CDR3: CASSLAFWQEDTDTQYF

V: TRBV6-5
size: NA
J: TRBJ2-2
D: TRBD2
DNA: TGTGCCAGCAGTTCTCTTCTTCTAGCGGGGGAGGTCGGGGAGCTGTTTTTT
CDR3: CASSSLLLAGEVGELFF

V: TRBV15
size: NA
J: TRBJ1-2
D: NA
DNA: TGTGCCACCAGCAGAGATTATTCGGGTGGCTACACCTTC
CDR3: CATSRDYSGGYTF

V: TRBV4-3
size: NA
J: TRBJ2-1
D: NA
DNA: TGCGCCAGCAGCCAAGATTCGGGGGTCGGTGAGCAGTTCTTC
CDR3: CASSQDSGVGEQFF

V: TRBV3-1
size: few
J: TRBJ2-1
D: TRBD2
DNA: TGTGCCAGCAGCCAGCCCATCCTAGCGGGGGCATACAATGAGCAGTTCTTC
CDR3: CASSQPILAGAYNEQFF

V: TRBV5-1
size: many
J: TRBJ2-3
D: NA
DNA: TGCGCCAGCAGGCTTGCGGTCGACTACCGCACAGATACGCAGTATTTT
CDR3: CASRLAVDYRTDTQYF

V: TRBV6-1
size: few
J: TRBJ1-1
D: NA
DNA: TGTGCCAGCAGTGAACCGCACAGGGTTCGGAGGAACACTGAAGCTTTCTTT
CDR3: CASSEPHRVRRNTEAFF

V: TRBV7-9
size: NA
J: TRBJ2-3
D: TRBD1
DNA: TGTGCCAGCGGAGTCGACACGGGACAGGGGATAGATACGCAGTATTTT
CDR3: CASGVDTGQGIDTQYF

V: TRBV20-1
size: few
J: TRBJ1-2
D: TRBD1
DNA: TGCAGTGCTAGCACAGGGGTCAACTATGGCTACACCTTC
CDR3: CSASTGVNYGYTF

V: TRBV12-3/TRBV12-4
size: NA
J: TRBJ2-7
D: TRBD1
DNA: TGTGCCAGCTCCATCCGCGACAGGGGGTTCTACGAGCAGTACTTC
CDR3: CASSIRDRGFYEQYF

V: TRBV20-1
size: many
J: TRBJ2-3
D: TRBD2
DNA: TGCAGTGCTAGAGAAACGGGGCTAGCGGGCCTCACAGATACGCAGTATTTT
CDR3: CSARETGLAGLTDTQYF

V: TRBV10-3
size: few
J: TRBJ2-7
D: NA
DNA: TGTGCCACCTCCGGACAAACAGGGAACGAGCAGTACTTC
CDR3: CATSGQTGNEQYF

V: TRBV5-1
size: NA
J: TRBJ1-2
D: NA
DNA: TGCGCCAGCAGCTCGACCGTGGGGTACGGCTACACCTTC
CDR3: CASSSTVGYGYTF

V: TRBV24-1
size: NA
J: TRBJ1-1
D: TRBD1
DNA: TGTGCCGTACAGGGGGAGGGCACTGAAGCTTTCTTT
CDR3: CAVQGEGTEAFF

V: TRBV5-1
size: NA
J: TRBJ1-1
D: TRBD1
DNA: TGCGCCAGCGTGGGACAGCTGAACACTGAAGCTTTCTTT
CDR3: CASVGQLNTEAFF

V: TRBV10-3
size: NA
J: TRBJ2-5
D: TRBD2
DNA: TGTGCCATCAAGGGCGGGGGGGCAGAGACCCAGTACTTC
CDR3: CAIKGGGAETQYF

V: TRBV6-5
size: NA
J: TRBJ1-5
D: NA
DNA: TGTGCCAGCAGTTACTCGAAAGCGCTCACGCCCCAGCATTTT
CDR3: CASSYSKALTPQHF

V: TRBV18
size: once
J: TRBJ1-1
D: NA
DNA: TGTGCCAGCTCACCACGGGGTTTAGGGGACACTGAAGCTTTCTTT
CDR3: CASSPRGLGDTEAFF

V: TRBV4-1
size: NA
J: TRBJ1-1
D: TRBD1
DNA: TGCGCCAGCAGCCAAGACGACCTGAGACAGGGGAAGGGCGCTGAAGCTTTCTTT
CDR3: CASSQDDLRQGKGAEAFF

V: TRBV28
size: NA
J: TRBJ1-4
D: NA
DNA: TGTGCCAGCAGCTTCTCCGGACAGATCTCCTATGAAAAACTGTTTTTT
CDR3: CASSFSGQISYEKLFF

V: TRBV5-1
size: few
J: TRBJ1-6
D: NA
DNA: TGCGCCAGCAGCGTGATCTCCGGTAGCTCACGATCACCCCTCCACTTT
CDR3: CASSVISGSSRSPLHF

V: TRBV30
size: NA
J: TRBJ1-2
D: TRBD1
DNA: TGTGCCTGGAGGGGACAGTCGTACTATGGCTACACCTTC
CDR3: CAWRGQSYYGYTF

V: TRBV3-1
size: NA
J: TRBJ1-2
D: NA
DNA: TGTGCCAGCAGCCAAGGCAGTGTGGGGGCCTCGACCTTC
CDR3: CASSQGSVGASTF

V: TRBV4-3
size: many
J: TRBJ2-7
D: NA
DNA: TGCGCCAGCAGCCAAGGACGGATCTCCTACGAGCAGTACTTC
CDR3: CASSQGRISYEQYF

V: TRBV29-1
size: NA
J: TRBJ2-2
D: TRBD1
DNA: TGCAGCGCCGGACAGGGATACAGCGGGGAGCTGTTTTTT
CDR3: CSAGQGYSGELFF

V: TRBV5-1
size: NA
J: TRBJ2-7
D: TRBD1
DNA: TGCGCCAGCAGCTTGGCGACAGGGGGCCACGAGCAGTACTTC
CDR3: CASSLATGGHEQYF

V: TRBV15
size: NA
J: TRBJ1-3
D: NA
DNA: TGTGCCACCAGCAGAGTACCGTCTGGAAACACCATATATTTT
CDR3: CATSRVPSGNTIYF

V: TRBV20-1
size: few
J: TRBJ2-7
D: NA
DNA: TGCAGTGCTAGAGACCGACTCCAAACCTACGAGCAGTACTTC
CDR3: CSARDRLQTYEQYF

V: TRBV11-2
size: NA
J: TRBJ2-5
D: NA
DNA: TGTGCCAGCGGAAGGGACTCCTTGGAGACCCAGTACTTC
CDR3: CASGRDSLETQYF

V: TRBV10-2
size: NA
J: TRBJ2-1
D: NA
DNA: TGCGCCAGCATGTGGAGCAGGAATGAGCAGTTCTTC
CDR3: CASMWSRNEQFF

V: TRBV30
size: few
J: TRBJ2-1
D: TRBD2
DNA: TGTGCCTGGAGTGGCCTAGCGGGGGGGCGGGGTGAGCAGTTCTTC
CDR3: CAWSGLAGGRGEQFF

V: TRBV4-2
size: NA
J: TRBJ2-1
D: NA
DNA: TGTGCCAGCAGCCAAGAGGATAGTTTAAAGCAGTTCTTC
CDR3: CASSQEDSLKQFF

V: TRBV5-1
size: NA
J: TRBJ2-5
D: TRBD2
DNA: TGCGCCAGCAGCTTGCAGGGCGGGGGGCACGAAGAGACCCAGTACTTC
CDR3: CASSLQGGGHEETQYF

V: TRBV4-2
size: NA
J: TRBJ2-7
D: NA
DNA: TGTGCCAGCAACCACAGGGTTTCTGCCGAGCAGTACTTC
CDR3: CASNHRVSAEQYF

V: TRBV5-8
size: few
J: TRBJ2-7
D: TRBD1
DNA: TGTGCCAGCAGCAACGAAGGACAGGCACTCCACTCCGAGCAGTACTTC
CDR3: CASSNEGQALHSEQYF

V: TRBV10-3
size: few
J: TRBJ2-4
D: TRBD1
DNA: TGTGCCATCAGTGAATCGCCGGGACAGGGAAACATTCAGTACTTC
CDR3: CAISESPGQGNIQYF

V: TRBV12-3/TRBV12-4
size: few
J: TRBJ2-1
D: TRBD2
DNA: TGTGCCAGCAGTTTCGCTGGACTAGTGACTCATGAGCAGTTCTTC
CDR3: CASSFAGLVTHEQFF

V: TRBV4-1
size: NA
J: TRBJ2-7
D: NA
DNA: TGCGCCAGCAGCCAAGATATTTTCTACGAGCAGTACTTC
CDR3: CASSQDIFYEQYF

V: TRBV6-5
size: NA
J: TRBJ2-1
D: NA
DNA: TGTGCCAGCAGTTTTACTCCTAGCTCCTACAATGAGCAGTTCTTC
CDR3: CASSFTPSSYNEQFF

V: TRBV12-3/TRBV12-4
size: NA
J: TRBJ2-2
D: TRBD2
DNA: TGTGCCAGCAGTTTACATAGGACTAGCGGGGGGACCATCACCGGGGAGCTGTTTTTT
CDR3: CASSLHRTSGGTITGELFF

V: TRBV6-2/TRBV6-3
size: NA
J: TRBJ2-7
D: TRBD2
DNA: TGTGCCAGCAGTTACTCGACGGTCTTGCTAGCGGGGGTCTTCTACGAGCAGTACTTC
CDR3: CASSYSTVLLAGVFYEQYF

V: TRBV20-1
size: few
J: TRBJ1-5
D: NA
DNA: TGCAGTGCTAGACAGGGGAGCGGGAATCAGCCCCAGCATTTT
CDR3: CSARQGSGNQPQHF

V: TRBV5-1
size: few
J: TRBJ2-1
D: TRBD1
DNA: TGCGCCAGCGGGAGACAGGGACGGAATGAGCAGTTCTTC
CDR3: CASGRQGRNEQFF

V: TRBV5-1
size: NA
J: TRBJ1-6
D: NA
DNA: TGCGCCAGCAGCTTGGACCGGCAGCTTAATTCACCCCTCCACTTT
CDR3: CASSLDRQLNSPLHF

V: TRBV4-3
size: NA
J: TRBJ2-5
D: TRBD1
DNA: TGCGCCAGCAGCCAAGTAATCACAGGGGAGGAGACCCAGTACTTC
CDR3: CASSQVITGEETQYF

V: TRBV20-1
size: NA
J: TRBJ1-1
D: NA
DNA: TGCAGTGCGCACCCGGGACGGAGGCTGAACACTGAAGCTTTCTTT
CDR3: CSAHPGRRLNTEAFF